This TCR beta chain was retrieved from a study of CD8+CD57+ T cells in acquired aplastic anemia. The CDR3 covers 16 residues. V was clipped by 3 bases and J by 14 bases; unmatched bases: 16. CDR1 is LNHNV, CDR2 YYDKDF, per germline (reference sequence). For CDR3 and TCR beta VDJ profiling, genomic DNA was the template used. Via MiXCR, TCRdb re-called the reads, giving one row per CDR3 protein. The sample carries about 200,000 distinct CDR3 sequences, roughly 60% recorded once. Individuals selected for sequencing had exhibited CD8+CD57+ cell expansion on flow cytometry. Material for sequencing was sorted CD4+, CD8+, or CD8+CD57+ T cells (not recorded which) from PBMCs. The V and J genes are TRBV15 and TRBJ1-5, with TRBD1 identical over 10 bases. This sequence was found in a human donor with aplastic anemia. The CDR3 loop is CATSSSRSGQGLNEHF. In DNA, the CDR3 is TGTGCCACCAGCAGCTCCAGGTCGGGACAGGGGTTGAATGAGCATTTT. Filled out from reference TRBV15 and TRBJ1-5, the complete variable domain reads DAMVIQNPRYQVTQFGKPVTLSCSQTLNHNVMYWYQQKSSQAPKLLFHYYDKDFNNEADTPDNFQSRRPNTSFCFLDIRSPGLGDTAMYLCATSSSRSGQGLNEHFGDGTRLSIL.